These T cell receptor beta chains were read from a single sample in a study of blood T cell repertoires in COVID-19. Some clones are missing from TCRdb's copy, which holds only in-frame ones; the method was immunoSEQ multiplex PCR. The profile shows roughly 300,000 clones, about 90% of them singletons. Material for sequencing was peripheral blood. The receptors stem from a woman aged 40 to 55 who had recovered from COVID-19. Both conserved end residues are part of each CDR3. A D gene is named only where the DNA matches it firmly. Not every row has a clone size; where given, it reads once, few, many or a size class.

v_gene,j_gene,abundance,d_gene,CDR3aa,CDR3nt
TRBV5-4,TRBJ1-4,.,.,CASSLRQATNEKLFF,TGTGCCAGCAGCCTACGACAGGCAACTAATGAAAAACTGTTTTTT
TRBV24-1,TRBJ1-2,.,.,CATSDLTRQAGGYTF,TGTGCCACCAGTGATTTGACCCGACAGGCCGGGGGCTACACCTTC
TRBV30,TRBJ2-7,.,.,CAWSVLAGSEQYF,TGTGCCTGGAGTGTACTAGCAGGGAGCGAGCAGTACTTC
TRBV9,TRBJ1-4,once,TRBD1,CASSVSPQGSEKLFF,TGTGCCAGCAGCGTATCCCCACAGGGGTCCGAAAAACTGTTTTTT
TRBV11-1,TRBJ2-1,.,.,CASSPRGSPYNEQFF,TGTGCCAGCAGCCCGAGAGGGTCGCCCTACAATGAGCAGTTCTTC
TRBV9,TRBJ1-2,.,.,CASSADWDITF,TGTGCCAGCAGCGCCGATTGGGACATCACCTTC
TRBV11-3,TRBJ2-7,.,.,CASSSTGYEQYF,TGTGCCAGCAGCTCCACCGGCTACGAGCAGTACTTC
TRBV18,TRBJ2-1,.,TRBD1,CASSPGQGAYNEQFF,TGTGCCAGCTCACCCGGACAGGGGGCTTACAATGAGCAGTTCTTC
TRBV5-1,TRBJ1-2,.,TRBD1,CASREGQGGIGRGYTF,TGCGCCAGCAGGGAAGGACAGGGCGGGATCGGAAGGGGCTACACCTTC
TRBV10-1,TRBJ2-2,.,.,CASSVARGPGELFF,TGCGCCAGCAGTGTAGCCAGGGGTCCCGGGGAGCTGTTTTTT
TRBV6-5,TRBJ1-1,.,TRBD1,CASSYAGQGGTEAFF,TGTGCCAGCAGTTACGCGGGACAGGGTGGCACTGAAGCTTTCTTT
TRBV21-1,TRBJ2-5,.,.,CASSKTKQETQYF,TGTGCCAGCAGCAAAACAAAACAAGAGACCCAGTACTTC
TRBV6-5,TRBJ2-5,.,TRBD1,CAGRKQGYQETQYF,TGTGCGGGGCGAAAACAGGGGTACCAAGAGACCCAGTACTTC
TRBV6-5,TRBJ2-5,.,TRBD1,CASSTTGEVKTQYF,TGTGCCAGCAGTACCACAGGGGAAGTTAAAACCCAGTACTTC
TRBV6-1,TRBJ1-4,.,.,CASSELGDRLFF,TGTGCCAGCAGTGAACTAGGAGATAGACTGTTTTTT
TRBV2,TRBJ2-1,once,.,CASRVGYSDYNEQFF,TGTGCCAGCAGGGTTGGTTATAGCGACTACAATGAGCAGTTCTTC
TRBV7-9,TRBJ1-1,.,TRBD1,CASTVGQGKAFF,TGTGCCAGCACCGTAGGACAGGGAAAAGCTTTCTTT
TRBV28,TRBJ1-1,once,.,CASSLFRVNTEAFF,TGTGCCAGCAGTTTATTCAGGGTGAACACTGAAGCTTTCTTT
TRBV27,TRBJ2-1,.,TRBD2,CASSLTPGTRIAEQFF,TGTGCCAGCAGTCTGACTCCCGGGACTAGGATTGCTGAGCAGTTCTTC
TRBV9,TRBJ2-1,.,TRBD2,CASSGLAGVNNEQFF,TGTGCCAGCAGCGGACTAGCGGGGGTTAACAATGAGCAGTTCTTC
TRBV25-1,TRBJ1-4,.,.,CASSDYRVREKLFF,TGTGCCAGCAGTGATTACAGGGTCAGGGAAAAACTGTTTTTT
TRBV5-1,TRBJ1-1,.,.,CASSPGPRAMNTEAFF,TGCGCCAGCAGCCCTGGCCCCAGGGCTATGAACACTGAAGCTTTCTTT
TRBV14,TRBJ2-1,.,TRBD1,CASSLTGVGQFF,TGTGCCAGCAGCCTAACAGGGGTGGGCCAGTTCTTC
TRBV7-9,TRBJ2-1,few,.,CASSPSGGNEQFF,TGTGCCAGCAGCCCGAGCGGAGGCAATGAGCAGTTCTTC
TRBV19,TRBJ1-6,few,TRBD1,CASRDGPWGQGPSPLHF,TGTGCCAGTCGGGATGGCCCATGGGGACAGGGACCTTCACCCCTCCACTTT
TRBV6-2/TRBV6-3,TRBJ1-2,once,.,CASSYSIRQSFTYGYTF,TGTGCCAGCAGTTACTCGATCCGACAGTCATTTACCTATGGCTACACCTTC
TRBV5-1,TRBJ1-2,once,.,CASSLLNLNYGYTF,TGCGCCAGCAGCTTGCTAAACTTAAACTATGGCTACACCTTC
TRBV3-1/TRBV3-2,TRBJ1-2,.,TRBD1,CASSPTGDNYGYTF,TGTGCCAGCAGCCCGACAGGGGATAACTATGGCTACACCTTC
TRBV6-4,TRBJ1-6,.,.,CAGKLLGQPNSPLHF,TGTGCCGGAAAGCTTTTAGGACAGCCGAATTCACCCCTCCACTTT
TRBV2,TRBJ1-1,.,.,CASSLMSGENTEAFF,TGTGCCAGCAGTCTAATGAGCGGGGAGAACACTGAAGCTTTCTTT
TRBV6-5,TRBJ2-1,once,TRBD1,CASSREDRPLGQFF,TGTGCCAGCAGTAGAGAGGACAGGCCTCTGGGGCAGTTCTTC
TRBV2,TRBJ2-1,.,TRBD2,CASSYSGGAWNEQFF,TGTGCCAGCAGTTATAGCGGGGGGGCCTGGAATGAGCAGTTCTTC
TRBV18,TRBJ2-5,once,TRBD1,CASSPRQGAETQYF,TGTGCCAGCTCACCGCGACAGGGGGCCGAGACCCAGTACTTC
TRBV28,TRBJ1-5,.,.,CASTIGGHSNQPQHF,TGTGCCAGCACCATAGGGGGACATAGCAATCAGCCCCAGCATTTT
TRBV9,TRBJ1-2,.,TRBD1,CASSAEDRAWGYTF,TGTGCCAGCAGCGCCGAGGACAGGGCCTGGGGCTACACCTTC
TRBV5-1,TRBJ1-2,once,.,CASSLARDSRGGGYTF,TGCGCCAGCAGCTTGGCCCGGGACTCCCGGGGTGGTGGCTACACCTTC
TRBV10-1,TRBJ1-3,.,.,CARKNGYSGNTIYF,TGCGCCAGGAAGAACGGGTACTCTGGAAACACCATATATTTT
TRBV7-2,TRBJ2-3,.,.,CASSLIVPRADTQYF,TGTGCCAGCAGCTTAATCGTTCCGAGGGCAGATACGCAGTATTTT
TRBV2,TRBJ2-3,.,TRBD2,CASSEVGASGGPITDTQYF,TGTGCCAGCAGTGAAGTAGGGGCTAGCGGGGGGCCCATCACAGATACGCAGTATTTT
TRBV30,TRBJ1-6,.,TRBD1,CARKSTGVSPLHF,TGTGCCCGCAAGAGCACAGGGGTTTCACCCCTCCACTTT
TRBV15,TRBJ2-4,.,.,CATSRELSAKNIQYF,TGTGCCACCAGCAGAGAACTGTCAGCCAAAAACATTCAGTACTTC
TRBV20-1,TRBJ2-5,.,.,CSASFGVETQYF,TGCAGTGCTAGTTTCGGGGTTGAGACCCAGTACTTC
TRBV2,TRBJ1-2,.,TRBD1,CASIGRVQGAFGYTF,TGTGCCAGCATAGGACGTGTACAGGGGGCTTTTGGCTACACCTTC
TRBV24-1,TRBJ2-7,.,TRBD1,CATSDTYRDSEQYF,TGTGCCACCAGTGATACCTACCGGGACAGCGAGCAGTACTTC
TRBV7-6,TRBJ2-1,.,TRBD1,CASSLGQGAYNEQFF,TGTGCCAGCAGCTTAGGGCAGGGGGCCTACAATGAGCAGTTCTTC
TRBV7-8,TRBJ2-1,.,TRBD1,CASSNYRDRNNEQFF,TGTGCCAGCAGCAACTACCGGGACAGAAACAATGAGCAGTTCTTC
TRBV2,TRBJ1-4,.,.,CASSESAVSEKLFF,TGTGCCAGCAGTGAATCGGCGGTGTCTGAAAAACTGTTTTTT
TRBV7-6,TRBJ2-1,.,TRBD1,CASSLIGPRQGYNEQFF,TGTGCCAGCAGCTTAATAGGACCCCGACAGGGCTACAATGAGCAGTTCTTC
TRBV5-8,TRBJ2-1,once,.,CASSYQGPPNEQFF,TGTGCCAGCAGCTACCAGGGGCCCCCCAATGAGCAGTTCTTC
TRBV10-3,TRBJ1-1,.,TRBD1,CAISESAPTGGAGAFF,TGTGCCATCAGTGAGTCTGCCCCGACAGGGGGCGCCGGAGCTTTCTTT
TRBV5-4,TRBJ2-7,.,TRBD2,CASSWGLAGTYEQYF,TGTGCCAGCAGCTGGGGACTAGCGGGAACCTACGAGCAGTACTTC
TRBV19,TRBJ1-2,few,TRBD1,CASTEGTGFLWSGYTF,TGTGCCAGTACCGAGGGGACAGGGTTTCTTTGGTCTGGCTACACCTTC
TRBV2,TRBJ1-1,.,.,CASSVTTGENTEAFF,TGTGCCAGCAGTGTTACGACAGGTGAGAACACTGAAGCTTTCTTT
TRBV7-8,TRBJ2-6,.,TRBD1,CASSLGAGGYSGANVLTF,TGTGCCAGCAGCTTAGGGGCAGGGGGCTACTCTGGGGCCAACGTCCTGACTTTC
TRBV5-1,TRBJ2-1,.,.,CASSLALEAGGNNEQFF,TGCGCCAGCAGCTTGGCTCTTGAGGCAGGGGGGAACAATGAGCAGTTCTTC
TRBV5-5,TRBJ2-7,.,.,CASSPARTPSYEQYF,TGTGCCAGCAGCCCCGCAAGGACTCCGTCCTACGAGCAGTACTTC
TRBV6-5,TRBJ2-5,.,TRBD2,CASSYSSGGETQYF,TGTGCCAGCAGTTATTCTAGCGGGGGGGAGACCCAGTACTTC
TRBV12-5,TRBJ2-7,once,.,CASGPRSGRNEQYF,TGTGCTAGTGGTCCCAGATCGGGTCGGAACGAGCAGTACTTC
TRBV7-9,TRBJ1-6,few,TRBD1,CASSPGQGSYNSPLHF,TGTGCCAGCAGCCCCGGACAGGGAAGCTATAATTCACCCCTCCACTTT
TRBV29-1,TRBJ2-4,.,.,CSVAGELAKNIQYF,TGCAGCGTTGCGGGAGAGTTAGCCAAAAACATTCAGTACTTC